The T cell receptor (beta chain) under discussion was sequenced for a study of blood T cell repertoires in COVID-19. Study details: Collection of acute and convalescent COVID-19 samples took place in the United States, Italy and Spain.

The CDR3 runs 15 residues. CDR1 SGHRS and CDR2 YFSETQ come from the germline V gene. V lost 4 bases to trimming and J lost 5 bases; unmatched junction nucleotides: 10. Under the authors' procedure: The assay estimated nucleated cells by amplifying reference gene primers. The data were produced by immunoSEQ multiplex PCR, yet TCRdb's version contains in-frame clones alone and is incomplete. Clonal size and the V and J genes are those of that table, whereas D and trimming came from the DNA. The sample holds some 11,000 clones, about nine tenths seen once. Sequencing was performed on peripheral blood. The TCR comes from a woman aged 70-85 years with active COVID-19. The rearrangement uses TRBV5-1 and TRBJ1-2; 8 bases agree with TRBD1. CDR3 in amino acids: CASSSGQGTPYGYTF. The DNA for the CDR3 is TGCGCCAGCAGCAGCGGACAGGGAACACCGTATGGCTACACCTTC.